These T cell receptor beta chains were read from a single sample in a study of human T cells and chemical hapten exposure. TCRdb independently ran MiXCR on the RACE reads; one entry per CDR3 protein. Of about 100,000 distinct CDR3 sequences listed, more than 9% are singletons. This sample comprised whole blood, obtained in connection with sensitization to the hapten diphenylcyclopropenone (DPC). All receptors come from a man between 35 and 55 years old with alopecia areata. Some clones in this sample may be carry-over from other donors' samples. Both conserved end residues are part of each CDR3. Each record gives: D gene, V gene, J gene, clone size, CDR3 protein, CDR3 DNA. A D gene is named only where the DNA matches it firmly. Expanded clones are given a class, and other clones once, few, many or no size at all.

>-|TRBV6-2/TRBV6-3|TRBJ1-3|-
CTSSYFGQGVLSSGNTIYF
TGTACCAGCAGTTATTTCGGACAAGGAGTGTTGAGCTCTGGAAACACCATATATTTT
>-|TRBV2|TRBJ2-6|-
CASTDPTPSGANVLTF
TGTGCCAGCACCGACCCGACGCCCTCTGGGGCCAACGTCCTGACTTTC
>TRBD1|TRBV6-6|TRBJ1-1|-
CASSFAPDRVGTEAFF
TGTGCCAGCAGTTTCGCCCCGGACAGGGTAGGAACTGAAGCTTTCTTT
>-|TRBV7-2|TRBJ1-2|many
CASSLAGRDMGYTF
TGTGCCAGCAGCTTAGCCGGGAGGGACATGGGCTACACCTTC
>-|TRBV6-2/TRBV6-3|TRBJ1-1|-
CASSYPTKAGAAQIMNTEAFF
TGTGCCAGCAGTTACCCCACCAAGGCAGGGGCCGCTCAAATCATGAACACTGAAGCTTTCTTT
>TRBD2|TRBV12-5|TRBJ2-4|few
CASGPPIGTSGRGWAKNIQYF
TGTGCTAGTGGTCCCCCTATCGGCACTAGCGGGAGAGGTTGGGCCAAAAACATTCAGTACTTC
>-|TRBV6-5|TRBJ2-6|-
CASSYLEGILTGANVLTF
TGTGCCAGCAGTTACTTGGAGGGAATACTAACTGGGGCCAACGTCCTGACTTTC
>TRBD1|TRBV19|TRBJ2-1|-
CASSRGGTGGSNEQFF
TGTGCCAGTAGTAGAGGGGGGACAGGGGGTAGCAATGAGCAGTTCTTC
>-|TRBV12-3/TRBV12-4|TRBJ2-3|many
CASSFSLGADTQYF
TGTGCCAGCAGTTTCTCACTAGGAGCAGATACGCAGTATTTT
>-|TRBV25-1|TRBJ2-3|-
CASLPQAGTDTQYF
TGTGCCAGCCTCCCCCAGGCGGGCACAGATACGCAGTATTTT
>-|TRBV4-3|TRBJ2-3|-
CASSQDGAGFADTQYF
TGCGCCAGCAGCCAAGATGGGGCGGGATTCGCAGATACGCAGTATTTT
>-|TRBV28|TRBJ2-1|-
CASSDRVVSYNEQFF
TGTGCCAGCAGTGACCGAGTGGTCTCCTACAATGAGCAGTTCTTC
>TRBD1|TRBV5-1|TRBJ1-1|many
CASSLTGTGRPEAFF
TGCGCCAGCAGCTTGACAGGGACAGGCCGGCCCGAAGCTTTCTTT
>TRBD1|TRBV30|TRBJ2-7|-
CAWSEQGAGEQYF
TGTGCCTGGAGTGAGCAGGGGGCAGGCGAGCAGTACTTC
>-|TRBV27|TRBJ2-5|-
CASSPPGRGTQYF
TGTGCCAGCAGTCCACCGGGGCGTGGGACCCAGTACTTC
>TRBD1|TRBV20-1|TRBJ2-1|-
CSARVSGGVEQFF
TGCAGTGCTAGAGTTTCAGGGGGCGTTGAGCAGTTCTTC
>TRBD2|TRBV27|TRBJ2-3|-
CASYTRSGSYSSTDTQYF
TGTGCCAGCTATACCAGGAGCGGGAGCTATTCTAGCACAGATACGCAGTATTTT
>TRBD2|TRBV5-1|TRBJ2-1|-
CASSLAGAPYNEQFF
TGCGCCAGCAGCTTAGCGGGAGCTCCCTACAATGAGCAGTTCTTC
>-|TRBV10-3|TRBJ2-3|-
CAITEGSADTQYF
TGTGCCATCACCGAGGGCAGCGCAGATACGCAGTATTTT
>TRBD1|TRBV6-5|TRBJ1-1|many
CASRDRANTEAFF
TGTGCCAGCAGAGACAGGGCCAACACTGAAGCTTTCTTT
>-|TRBV12-3/TRBV12-4|TRBJ1-2|many
CASSFGGRRYGYTF
TGTGCCAGCAGTTTCGGGGGGCGACGGTATGGCTACACCTTC
>-|TRBV27|TRBJ2-6|few
CASSRLNDRSESGANVLTF
TGTGCCAGCAGTCGGTTAAATGACAGGTCGGAGTCTGGGGCCAACGTCCTGACTTTC
>-|TRBV5-6|TRBJ2-4|-
CASSDLGNPSIQYF
TGTGCCAGCAGCGATTTGGGGAATCCCAGCATTCAGTACTTC
>-|TRBV30|TRBJ2-7|few
CAWSADPSSYEQYF
TGTGCCTGGAGTGCGGACCCGAGCTCCTACGAGCAGTACTTC
>-|TRBV20-1|TRBJ2-3|-
CSAEETSTQYF
TGCAGTGCGGAGGAGACGAGTACGCAGTATTTT
>-|TRBV20-1|TRBJ1-1|-
CSASDQRGGGTEAFF
TGCAGTGCTAGCGACCAACGGGGAGGAGGCACTGAAGCTTTCTTT
>TRBD2|TRBV12-3/TRBV12-4|TRBJ2-3|-
CASSLVGGNTDTQYF
TGTGCCAGCAGTTTAGTGGGGGGGAACACAGATACGCAGTATTTT
>-|TRBV18|TRBJ1-1|-
CASSPGTEAFF
TGTGCCAGCTCGCCGGGAACTGAAGCTTTCTTT
>-|TRBV2|TRBJ2-1|many
CASASDGFRGQFF
TGTGCCAGCGCTAGCGATGGATTCAGGGGGCAGTTCTTC
>-|TRBV7-6|TRBJ2-2|-
CASSHREANTGELFF
TGTGCCAGCAGCCACAGGGAGGCGAACACCGGGGAGCTGTTTTTT
>-|TRBV28|TRBJ2-3|few
CASSSPPTSPDTQYF
TGTGCCAGCAGTTCGCCTCCGACTAGTCCAGATACGCAGTATTTT